This entry lists 16 T cell receptor beta chains sequenced from one sample in a study of monozygotic twins with inflammatory bowel disease. TCRdb processed the 5' RACE reads again and assigns one entry to each CDR3 protein, with no DNA. The sample table includes some 300,000 distinct CDR3 sequences. Sequencing input: blood. These receptors came from a human donor with ulcerative colitis or Crohn's disease, or a healthy co-twin of an affected twin (not recorded which).

The rearrangement uses TRBV5-1 and TRBJ2-7; TCRdb lists TRBD1, though no DNA is available to test this call. Looked up from germline, CDR1 is SGHRS and CDR2 is YFSETQ. The CDR3 runs to 13 residues. This CDR3 reads CASSPQGDGEQYF.

This sequence joins TRBV9 and TRBJ1-1. This CDR3 is 14 amino acids long. Germline CDR1 reads SGDLS; CDR2 reads YYNGEE. The CDR3 spells CASGGLFPGTEAFF.

This chain uses TRBV12-3 or TRBV12-4 with TRBJ2-6; TCRdb proposes TRBD2, but this gene call is untestable without DNA. CDR3 length equals 14 residues. CDR3: CSTGMRGGANVLTF.

The chain employs TRBV6-1 and TRBJ2-7; TCRdb's D call, TRBD2, is unchecked because there is no DNA. Germline values: CDR1 MNHNS, CDR2 SASEGT. The CDR3 spans 16 residues. CDR3 loop: CASRNGLAGITYEQYF.

This chain's CDR3 is CSAREKGMETQYF. V is TRBV20-1 and J is TRBJ2-5; with no DNA, the TCRdb D assignment of TRBD1 cannot be verified. Germline V lookup: CDR1 DFQATT, CDR2 SNEGSKA (reference sequence). The CDR3 spans 13 residues.

The chain links TRBV12-3 or TRBV12-4 to TRBJ1-4; TCRdb's assignment of TRBD1 cannot be checked, as there is no DNA. The CDR3 runs to 13 residues. The CDR3 spells CASSFGTVEKLFF.

The rearrangement uses TRBV6-1 and TRBJ2-5; TCRdb's assignment of TRBD1 cannot be checked, as there is no DNA. Germline CDR1 MNHNS, CDR2 SASEGT. This CDR3 is 16 amino acids long. The CDR3 sequence is CASRRAGTVFRETQYF.

This rearrangement joins TRBV20-1 to TRBJ2-2; TCRdb indicates TRBD1, and absent DNA this call remains unverified. This CDR3 has 14 residues. Germline V gives CDR1 DFQATT, CDR2 SNEGSKA (reference sequence). CDR3 protein: CSAPQGHSPGELFF.

This chain links TRBV7-2 with TRBJ2-1; TCRdb selects TRBD1, and the lack of DNA leaves this call unchecked. Per germline, CDR1 SGHTA and CDR2 FQGNSA. CDR3 length equals 15 residues. The CDR3 loop reads CASSAGAADLGEQFF.

The rearrangement joins TRBV27 to TRBJ2-1. CDR1 is MNHEY and CDR2 is SMNVEV in the germline V gene (reference sequence). The CDR3 sequence is 12 residues long. CDR3 region: CASGTNYNEQFF.

The chain employs TRBV20-1 and TRBJ2-5; TCRdb indicates TRBD1, and absent DNA this call remains unverified. Per the germline V gene, CDR1 is DFQATT and CDR2 is SNEGSKA (reference sequence). CDR3 size: 15 residues. CDR3 residues: CSASVGGGSLETQYF.

V usage is TRBV6-6 and J usage is TRBJ2-4; TCRdb picks TRBD1, but there is no DNA to check that call. CDR3 length: 14 residues. Per germline, CDR1 MNHNY and CDR2 SVGAGI (reference sequence). CDR3 sequence reads: CASTLDRPAGIQYF.

The CDR3 is CASSWAETYNEQFF. The rearrangement uses TRBV5-1 and TRBJ2-1. This CDR3 has 14 residues. Germline CDR1 and CDR2: SGHRS and YFSETQ.

This rearrangement joins TRBV12-3 or TRBV12-4 to TRBJ1-6; TCRdb proposes TRBD1, but this gene call is untestable without DNA. The CDR3 has 14 residues. The CDR3 region is CASSSGQGASPLHF.

The rearrangement uses TRBV6-1 and TRBJ2-7; TCRdb's D call of TRBD1 is untestable without DNA. This CDR3 is built from 15 residues. CDR1 is MNHNS, CDR2 SASEGT, per germline. The chain's CDR3 is CASSDAARGTHEQYF.

CDR3 protein: CASSFGETYSGNTIYF. V is TRBV5-1 and J is TRBJ1-3. This CDR3 has 16 amino acids. CDR1 and CDR2 from the germline V gene are SGHRS and YFSETQ.